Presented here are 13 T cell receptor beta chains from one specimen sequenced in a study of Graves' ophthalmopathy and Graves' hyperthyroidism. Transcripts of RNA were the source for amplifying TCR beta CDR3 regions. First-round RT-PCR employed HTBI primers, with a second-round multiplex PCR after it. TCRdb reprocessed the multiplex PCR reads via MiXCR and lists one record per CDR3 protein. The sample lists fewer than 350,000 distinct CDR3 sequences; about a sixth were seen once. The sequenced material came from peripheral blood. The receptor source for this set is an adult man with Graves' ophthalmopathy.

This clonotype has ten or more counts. CDR3 nucleotide sequence: TGCGCCAGCAGCCCTCGCGAAACAGGGGCCATGCACACTGAAGCTTTCTTT. Protein sequence: CASSPRETGAMHTEAFF. The chain recombines TRBV4-1 with TRBJ1-1; 7 bases fit TRBD1. The J segment lost 3 bases and the V segment lost 4 bases, leaving 14 bases of the junction unmatched. The CDR3 has 17 amino acids. CDR1 and CDR2 (germline): MGHRA, YSYEKL.

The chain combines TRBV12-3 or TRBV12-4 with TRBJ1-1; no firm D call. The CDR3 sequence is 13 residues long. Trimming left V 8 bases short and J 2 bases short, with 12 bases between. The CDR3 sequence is CASSGLANTEAFF. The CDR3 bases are TGTGCCAGCTCGGGCCTCGCCAACACTGAAGCTTTCTTT.

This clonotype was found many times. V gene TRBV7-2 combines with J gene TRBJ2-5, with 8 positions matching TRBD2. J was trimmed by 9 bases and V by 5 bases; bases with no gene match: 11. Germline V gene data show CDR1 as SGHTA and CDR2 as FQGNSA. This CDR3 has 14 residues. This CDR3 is CASSTNPGTSAQYF. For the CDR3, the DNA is TGTGCCAGCAGCACCAATCCCGGGACTAGTGCCCAGTACTTC.

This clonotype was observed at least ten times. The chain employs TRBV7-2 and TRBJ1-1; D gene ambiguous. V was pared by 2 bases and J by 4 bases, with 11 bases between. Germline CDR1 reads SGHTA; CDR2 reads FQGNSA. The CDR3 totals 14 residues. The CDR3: CASSLSRWSTEAFF. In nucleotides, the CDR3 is TGTGCCAGCAGCTTAAGCAGGTGGAGCACTGAAGCTTTCTTT. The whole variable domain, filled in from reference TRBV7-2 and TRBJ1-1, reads GAGVSQSPSNKVTEKGKDVELRCDPISGHTALYWYRQSLGQGLEFLIYFQGNSAPDKSGLPSDRFSAERTGGSVSTLTIQRTQQEDSAVYLCASSLSRWSTEAFFGQGTRLTVV.

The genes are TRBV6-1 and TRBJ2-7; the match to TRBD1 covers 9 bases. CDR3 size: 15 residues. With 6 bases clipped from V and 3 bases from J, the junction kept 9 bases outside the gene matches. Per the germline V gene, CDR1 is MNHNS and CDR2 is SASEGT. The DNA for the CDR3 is TGTGCCAGCAGCCTCAGACAGGGGGGTGGCTACGAGCAGTACTTC. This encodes CASSLRQGGGYEQYF.

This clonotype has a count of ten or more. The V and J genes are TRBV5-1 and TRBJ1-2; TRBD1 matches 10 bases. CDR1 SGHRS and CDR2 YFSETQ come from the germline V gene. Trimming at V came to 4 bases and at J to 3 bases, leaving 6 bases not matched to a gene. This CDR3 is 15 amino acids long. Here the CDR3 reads CASSEDRGLDYGYTF. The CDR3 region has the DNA TGCGCCAGCAGCGAAGACAGGGGGCTCGACTATGGCTACACCTTC.

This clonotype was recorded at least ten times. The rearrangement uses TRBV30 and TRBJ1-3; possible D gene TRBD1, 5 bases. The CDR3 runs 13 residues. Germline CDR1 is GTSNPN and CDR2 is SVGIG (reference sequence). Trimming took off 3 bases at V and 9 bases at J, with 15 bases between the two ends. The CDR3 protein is CAWSETVFGTIYF. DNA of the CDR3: TGTGCCTGGAGCGAGACAGTTTTTGGCACCATATATTTT.

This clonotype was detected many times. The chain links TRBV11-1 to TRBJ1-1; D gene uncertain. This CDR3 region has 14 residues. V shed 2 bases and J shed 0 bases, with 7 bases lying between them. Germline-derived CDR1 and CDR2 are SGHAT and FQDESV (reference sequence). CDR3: CASSLPGMNTEAFF. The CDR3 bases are TGTGCCAGCAGCTTACCGGGGATGAACACTGAAGCTTTCTTT.

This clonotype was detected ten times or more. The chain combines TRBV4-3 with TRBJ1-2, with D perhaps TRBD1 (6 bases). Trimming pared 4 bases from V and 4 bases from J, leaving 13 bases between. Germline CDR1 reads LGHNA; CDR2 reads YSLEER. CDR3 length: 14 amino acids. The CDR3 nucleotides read TGCGCCAGCAGCCGGACAGATTCCCTCTATGGCTACACCTTC. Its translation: CASSRTDSLYGYTF.

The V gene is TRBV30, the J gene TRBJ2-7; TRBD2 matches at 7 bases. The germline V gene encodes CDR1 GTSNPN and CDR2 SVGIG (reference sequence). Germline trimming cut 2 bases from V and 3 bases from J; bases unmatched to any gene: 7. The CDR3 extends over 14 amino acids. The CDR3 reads CAWSTSGVLYEQYF. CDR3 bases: TGTGCCTGGAGTACGAGCGGGGTTCTCTACGAGCAGTACTTC.

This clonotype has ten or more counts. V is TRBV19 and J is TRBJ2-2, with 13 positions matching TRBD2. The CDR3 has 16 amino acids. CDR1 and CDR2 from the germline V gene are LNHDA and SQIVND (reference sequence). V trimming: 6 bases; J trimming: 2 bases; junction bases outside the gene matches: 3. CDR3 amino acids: CASRGLAGRNTGELFF. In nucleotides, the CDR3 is TGTGCCAGTAGGGGACTAGCGGGGCGAAACACCGGGGAGCTGTTTTTT.

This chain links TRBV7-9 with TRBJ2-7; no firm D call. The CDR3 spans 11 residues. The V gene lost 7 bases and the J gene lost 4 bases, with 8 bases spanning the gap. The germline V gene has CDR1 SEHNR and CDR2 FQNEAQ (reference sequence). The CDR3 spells CASILAYEQYF. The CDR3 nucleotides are TGTGCCAGCATCCTTGCGTACGAGCAGTACTTC.

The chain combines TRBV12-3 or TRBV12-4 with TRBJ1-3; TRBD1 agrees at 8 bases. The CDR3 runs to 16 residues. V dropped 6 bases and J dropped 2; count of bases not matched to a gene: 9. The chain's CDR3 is CASSQPGQGTGNTIYF. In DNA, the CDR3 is TGTGCCAGCAGCCAACCCGGACAGGGTACTGGAAACACCATATATTTT.